Shown below are 14 T cell receptor beta chains from a single sample sequenced in a study of T cells in Graves' hyperthyroidism and ophthalmopathy (dated by TCRdb to the late 2010s). Library preparation was by multiplex PCR. Sequencing used an Illumina HiSeq 2000. The TCR beta CDR3 regions were amplified from the RNA transcripts. The TCR CDR3 was subjected to a first round of RT-PCR using the HTBI primer set and the Qiagen OneStep RT-PCR kit. TCRdb reran the public reads through fastp at Q25 and MiXCR, keeping productive beta chains. Every distinct CDR3 protein forms one entry, paired with its most common genes and DNA. A total of 300,000 to 450,000 distinct CDR3 sequences appear in this sample, less than 15% of them only once. 9.2% of the sample is taken by the ten largest. Sequencing input: blood. The receptors were sampled from a woman aged 18-35 years with Graves' hyperthyroidism.

This clonotype was seen at least ten times. The rearrangement uses TRBV6-2 or TRBV6-3 and TRBJ1-5; D gene unclear. V lost 5 bases to trimming and J lost 1 base, with 6 bases between them. The CDR3 spans 13 residues. In germline, CDR1 is MNHEY, CDR2 SVGEGT. Here the CDR3 reads CASSAPSNQPQHF. The CDR3 region has the DNA TGTGCCAGCAGTGCCCCGAGCAATCAGCCCCAGCATTTT.

This clonotype was counted at least ten times. This rearrangement joins TRBV4-3 to TRBJ2-5; D is uncertain. The germline V gene encodes CDR1 LGHNA and CDR2 YSLEER. This CDR3 is 13 amino acids long. V dropped 3 bases and J dropped 2 bases, with 7 bases sitting between them. CDR3 DNA: TGCGCCAGCAGCCAGTACTGGCAAGAGACCCAGTACTTC. It encodes CASSQYWQETQYF.

The chain employs TRBV18 and TRBJ1-2, with 8 bases lining up with TRBD1. V trimming: 2 bases; J trimming: 8 bases; junction bases outside the gene matches: 16. CDR1 is KGHSH and CDR2 is LQKENI in the germline V gene. The CDR3 is 17 residues long. The CDR3 loop reads CASSPSRTGNEGGGYTF. The CDR3 nucleotides read TGTGCCAGCTCACCATCGCGGACAGGGAATGAAGGGGGCGGCTACACCTTC.

This clonotype was picked up many times. The J gene is TRBJ2-5, the V gene TRBV18, with TRBD2 matching over 8 bases. Germline V lookup: CDR1 KGHSH, CDR2 LQKENI. This CDR3 is built from 15 residues. V shed 1 base, J shed 0 bases, and the junction held 1 base outside the gene matches. CDR3 coding DNA: TGTGCCAGCTCACCACAGACTAGCGACCAAGAGACCCAGTACTTC. As protein: CASSPQTSDQETQYF.

The gene calls are TRBV20-1 and TRBJ2-1; D perhaps matches TRBD1 (6 bases). Trimming stripped 4 bases from V and 3 bases from J, with 13 bases between. CDR1 is DFQATT and CDR2 is SNEGSKA in the germline V gene (reference sequence). The CDR3 contains 14 residues. CDR3 in amino acids: CSAKQGSDYNEQFF. The DNA of the CDR3 is TGCAGTGCTAAACAGGGATCTGACTACAATGAGCAGTTCTTC.

This clonotype was seen a few times. V and J are TRBV27 and TRBJ2-5, with D possibly TRBD2 on 6 matching bases. The CDR3 sequence is 15 residues long. Trimming removed 5 bases from V and 3 bases from J, with 16 bases in between. The V gene's germline CDR1 is MNHEY and CDR2 SMNVEV (reference sequence). The CDR3 DNA sequence: TGTGCCAGCAGTAGGGCTAGCGCCGGAGAAGAGACCCAGTACTTC. As protein: CASSRASAGEETQYF.

This clonotype appeared a few times. The rearrangement joins TRBV6-4 to TRBJ1-1; D gene unclear. The germline CDR1 and CDR2 sequences are MRHNA and SNTAGT. CDR3 length equals 14 residues. Trimming stripped 0 bases from V and 4 bases from J, with 9 bases between. CDR3 sequence (DNA): TGTGCCAGCAGTGACTCAGGGCTGGGCACTGAAGCTTTCTTT. Translation gives CASSDSGLGTEAFF.

This clonotype was recorded many times. This sequence joins TRBV15 and TRBJ1-2, with D maybe TRBD1 (5 bases). The CDR3 sequence is 15 residues long. V shed 1 base and J shed 5 bases, with 14 bases lying between them. The germline V gene encodes CDR1 LNHNV and CDR2 YYDKDF (reference sequence). The CDR3 is CATSRVSEGAYGYTF. Written as DNA, the CDR3 is TGTGCCACCAGCAGAGTATCAGAAGGGGCGTATGGCTACACCTTC.

This clonotype occurred once. The germline gene is not matched at one end of the junction; a read error may be the cause. The rearrangement uses TRBV18 and TRBJ2-7; 9 bases fit TRBD1. This CDR3 has 13 amino acids. CDR1 and CDR2 (germline): KGHSH, LQKENI. CDR3: CASSQDRGYEQCF. The CDR3 DNA reads as TGTGCCAGCTCACAGGACAGGGGCTACGAGCAGTGCTTC.

This clonotype was found many times. This sequence joins TRBV3-1 and TRBJ1-4; no reliable D call. Germline CDR1 LGHDT, CDR2 YNNKEL (reference sequence). This CDR3 contains 15 residues. Trimming removed 1 base at V and 7 bases at J, with 13 bases between. CDR3 residues: CASSQVFYGGEKLFF. The CDR3, as DNA: TGTGCCAGCAGCCAAGTATTCTATGGTGGTGAAAAACTGTTTTTT.

V and J are TRBV4-2 and TRBJ1-1, with D maybe TRBD1 (5 bases). The ends were cut back, 5 bases at V and 5 bases at J, with 15 bases in the middle. This CDR3 has 14 amino acids. In germline, CDR1 is LGHNA, CDR2 YNFKEQ. CDR3 sequence (DNA): TGTGCCAGCAGCAATAGGGACTCGGGGACTGAAGCTTTCTTT. Translated: CASSNRDSGTEAFF.

This clonotype appeared many times. This chain connects TRBV7-9 to TRBJ2-5, with 14 bases lining up with TRBD2. The CDR3 loop spans 16 amino acids. The trim removed 5 bases at V and 4 bases at J, leaving 6 bases unmatched. In germline, CDR1 is SEHNR, CDR2 FQNEAQ (reference sequence). CDR3: CASSPGTSGGGETQYF. CDR3 sequence (DNA): TGTGCCAGCAGCCCTGGGACTAGCGGGGGCGGAGAGACCCAGTACTTC.

At least ten counts were recorded for this clonotype. CDR3 residues: CASSEALQGYYGYTF. The CDR3 nucleotides read TGTGCCAGCAGTGAAGCGCTTCAGGGATACTATGGCTACACCTTC. V and J are TRBV6-1 and TRBJ1-2; a weak D match, TRBD1 (5 bases). The germline CDR1 and CDR2 sequences are MNHNS and SASEGT. Trimming left V 0 bases short and J 3 bases short, with 11 bases between. CDR3 size: 15 residues.

This clonotype was counted many times. The chain combines TRBV18 with TRBJ1-1; tentative D call: TRBD1 (5 bases). Germline V gene data show CDR1 as KGHSH and CDR2 as LQKENI. This CDR3 has 14 amino acids. V lost 4 bases, J lost 1 base, and 10 bases lay in between. CDR3 sequence (DNA): TGTGCCAGCTCACAGGGGCGAGAGAACACTGAAGCTTTCTTT. Its translation is CASSQGRENTEAFF.